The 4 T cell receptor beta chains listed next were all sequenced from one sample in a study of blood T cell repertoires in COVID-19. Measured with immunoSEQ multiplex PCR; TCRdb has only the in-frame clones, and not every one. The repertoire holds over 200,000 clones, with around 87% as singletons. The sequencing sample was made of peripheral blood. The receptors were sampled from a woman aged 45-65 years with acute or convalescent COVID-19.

In nucleotides, the CDR3 is TGTGCCAGCAGTTACCGGGCCAAGGGGGATGAGCAGTTCTTC. It translates to CASSYRAKGDEQFF. The rearrangement joins TRBV6-5 to TRBJ2-1; a weak D match, TRBD1 (6 bases). CDR1 and CDR2 (germline): MNHEY, SVGAGI. Trimming removed 2 bases at V and 8 bases at J, with 13 bases between. The CDR3 extends over 14 amino acids.

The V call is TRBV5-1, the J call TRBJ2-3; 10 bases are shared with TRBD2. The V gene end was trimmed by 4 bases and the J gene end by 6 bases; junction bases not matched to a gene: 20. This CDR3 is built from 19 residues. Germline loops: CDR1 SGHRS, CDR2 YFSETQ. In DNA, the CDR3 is TGCGCCAGCAGCCAATTTAGCGGGAGGATAGAGATACGCAGCGATACGCAGTATTTT. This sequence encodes CASSQFSGRIEIRSDTQYF.

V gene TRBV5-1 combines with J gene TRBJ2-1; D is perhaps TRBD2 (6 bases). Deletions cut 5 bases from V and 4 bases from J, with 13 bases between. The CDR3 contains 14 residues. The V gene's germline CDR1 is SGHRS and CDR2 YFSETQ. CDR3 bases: TGCGCCAGCAGGACCCTTGGGGGGTACAATGAGCAGTTCTTC. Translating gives CASRTLGGYNEQFF.

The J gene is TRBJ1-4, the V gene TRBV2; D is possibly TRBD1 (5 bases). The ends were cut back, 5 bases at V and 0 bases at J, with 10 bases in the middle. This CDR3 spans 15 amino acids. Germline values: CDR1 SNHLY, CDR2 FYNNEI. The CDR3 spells CASSPDIATNEKLFF. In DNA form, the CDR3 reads TGTGCCAGCAGTCCGGACATTGCAACTAATGAAAAACTGTTTTTT.